These 24 T cell receptor beta chains were all obtained from the same sample, sequenced in a study. TCRdb ran MiXCR on the 5' RACE reads and lists one entry per CDR3 protein. The sample holds more than 10,000 distinct CDR3 sequences, under 25% seen once. The sequenced sample consisted of naive CD4+ T cells sorted from blood. The subset was: naive CD4+ T cells, CD4+CD45RA+CD25-. The source is a female donor with breast cancer.

For this clonotype: One junction end does not reproduce the germline sequence, and a read error may be involved. This rearrangement joins TRBV7-2 to TRBJ2-3, with D perhaps given as TRBD1 or TRBD2 (6 bases each). The CDR3 consists of 17 residues. Germline values: CDR1 SGHTA, CDR2 FQGNSA. CDR3 sequence (DNA): TGTGTCAGCAGCACCCGGTTGGTAGCGGCAGGGGCAGATACGCAGTATTTT. Amino acid sequence: CVSSTRLVAAGADTQYF.

This clonotype showed up many times. The chain couples TRBV6-1 to TRBJ2-3; D ambiguous. Germline V CDR1 and CDR2: MNHNS, SASEGT. The CDR3 extends over 12 amino acids. The V and J ends lost 7 bases and 6 bases respectively, with 11 bases between them. The CDR3 sequence: CASIDRRDTQYF. In DNA, the CDR3 is TGTGCCAGCATCGACCGGCGGGATACGCAGTATTTT.

This clonotype was recorded at least ten times. The chain has TRBV28 and TRBJ2-3; D is perhaps TRBD1 (6 bases). Germline assignment: CDR1 MDHEN and CDR2 SYDVKM. This CDR3 is 15 amino acids long. V lost 3 bases, J lost 0 bases, and 10 bases lay in between. The CDR3 is CASSFSTGSTDTQYF. DNA of the CDR3: TGTGCCAGCAGTTTTTCCACAGGGAGCACAGATACGCAGTATTTT.

The table lists this clonotype with many counts. This chain's CDR3 is CAWAGQFNQPQHF. CDR3 nucleotide sequence: TGTGCCTGGGCGGGACAGTTCAATCAGCCCCAGCATTTT. The chain employs TRBV30 and TRBJ1-5, with TRBD1 matching over 7 bases. J gave up 3 bases and V 5 bases, and 4 bases lay outside the gene matches. This CDR3 contains 13 residues. Germline assignment: CDR1 GTSNPN and CDR2 SVGIG (reference sequence).

By frequency in the sample, this clonotype is medium-sized. This rearrangement joins TRBV20-1 to TRBJ1-5, with 8 positions matching TRBD1. Germline V gives CDR1 DFQATT, CDR2 SNEGSKA (reference sequence). CDR3 length equals 14 residues. V shed 5 bases, J shed 4 bases, and the junction held 7 bases outside the gene matches. CDR3 region: CSAAPGGLNQPQHF. CDR3 bases: TGCAGTGCTGCCCCAGGGGGCCTTAATCAGCCCCAGCATTTT.

The chain combines TRBV30 with TRBJ2-2, with 15 bases identical to TRBD2. From germline, CDR1 is GTSNPN and CDR2 SVGIG (reference sequence). With V trimmed by 3 bases and J by 3 bases, 11 bases remained unmatched. This CDR3 has 19 amino acids. CDR3 nucleotides: TGTGCCTGGAGCGCTATAAGGACTAGCGGGAGGGCGGACACCGGGGAGCTGTTTTTT. Translation gives CAWSAIRTSGRADTGELFF. Complete variable domain (other parts from reference TRBV30 and TRBJ2-2): SQTIHQWPATLVQPVGSPLSLECTVEGTSNPNLYWYRQAAGRGLQLLFYSVGIGQISSEVPQNLSASRPQDRQFILSSKKLLLSDSGFYLCAWSAIRTSGRADTGELFFGEGSRLTVL.

This clonotype is categorized as medium-sized (0.01 to 0.1%). V and J are TRBV2 and TRBJ2-3; 7 positions match TRBD2. Trimming at V came to 7 bases and at J to 6 bases, leaving 4 bases not matched to a gene. The CDR3 consists of 12 residues. Per the germline V gene, CDR1 is SNHLY and CDR2 is FYNNEI. CDR3 residues: CASNPGGDTQYF. The CDR3 DNA reads as TGTGCCAGCAACCCCGGGGGGGATACGCAGTATTTT.

A few counts support this clonotype. V gene TRBV5-1 combines with J gene TRBJ2-1; D not resolved. The CDR3 runs 17 residues. Between the trimmed V and J ends, which lost 6 bases and 0 bases, there was a span of 19 bases. Germline CDR1 reads SGHRS; CDR2 reads YFSETQ. The CDR3: CASIVLVTPSSYNEQFF. CDR3 bases: TGCGCCAGCATCGTACTTGTGACGCCGAGCTCCTACAATGAGCAGTTCTTC. Filled out from reference TRBV5-1 and TRBJ2-1, the complete variable domain reads KAGVTQTPRYLIKTRGQQVTLSCSPISGHRSVSWYQQTPGQGLQFLFEYFSETQRNKGNFPGRFSGRQFSNSRSEMNVSTLELGDSALYLCASIVLVTPSSYNEQFFGPGTRLTVL.

This clonotype was seen many times. The chain combines TRBV12-3 or TRBV12-4 with TRBJ1-2, with a weak D call TRBD1 (5 bases). This CDR3 has 17 amino acids. The ends were cut back, 3 bases at V and 0 bases at J, with 17 bases in the middle. For the CDR3, the DNA is TGTGCCAGCAGTTTTCGCATGACAGCGACTTCTAACTATGGCTACACCTTC. This translates into CASSFRMTATSNYGYTF.

Concerning this clonotype itself: Since a much larger clone is just one base distant, this may be a read error. This chain connects TRBV5-1 to TRBJ2-7; D possibly corresponds to TRBD1 (7 bases). The germline gives CDR1 SGHRS, CDR2 YFSETQ. The CDR3 is made up of 15 amino acids. The CDR3 is CTSRGGQEGPYEQYF. The DNA of the CDR3 is TGCACCAGCAGGGGTGGACAGGAGGGCCCCTACGAGCAGTACTTC.

Ten or more counts support this clonotype. CDR3 DNA sequence: TGCAGTGCTAGGACAGGGGAAGACAATCAGCCCCAGCATTTT. Its translation is CSARTGEDNQPQHF. The V gene is TRBV20-1, the J gene TRBJ1-5; 8 nucleotides line up with TRBD1. Germline V gene lookup returns CDR1 DFQATT and CDR2 SNEGSKA (reference sequence). This CDR3 has 14 residues. After removal of 3 bases from V and 3 bases from J, the junction contained 4 bases not matched to a gene.

As for this clonotype: A much larger clonotype is one base distant, so this may be a read error. The J gene is TRBJ2-7, the V gene TRBV6-5; D tentatively fits TRBD1 or TRBD2 (5 bases each). Germline V gene data show CDR1 as MNHEY and CDR2 as SVGAGI. CDR3 length: 13 amino acids. CDR3 sequence (DNA): TGTGCCAGCAGCTGGGGGACCGTCTACGAGCGGTACTTC. Its translation: CASSWGTVYERYF.

Relative to its sample, this clonotype is medium-sized (0.01 to 0.1%). J is TRBJ1-4 and V is TRBV20-1; the D is unclear. This CDR3 comprises 17 residues. Germline-derived CDR1 and CDR2 are DFQATT and SNEGSKA (reference sequence). The V gene lost 0 bases and the J gene lost 0 bases, with 14 bases spanning the gap. CDR3: CSARDHGAEATNEKLFF. The CDR3 region has the DNA TGCAGTGCTAGAGATCATGGTGCAGAAGCAACTAATGAAAAACTGTTTTTT.

By share, this clonotype ranks as medium-sized. The gene calls are TRBV5-1 and TRBJ2-7, with a weak D call TRBD2 (5 bases). V shed 0 bases and J shed 2 bases, with 9 bases lying between them. This CDR3 comprises 14 residues. CDR1 and CDR2 (germline): SGHRS, YFSETQ. In nucleotides, the CDR3 is TGCGCCAGCAGCTTGGGGGGAGCGGCCTACGAGCAGTACTTC. Its translation is CASSLGGAAYEQYF. Based on the CDR3 plus reference TRBV5-1 and TRBJ2-7, the full variable domain is KAGVTQTPRYLIKTRGQQVTLSCSPISGHRSVSWYQQTPGQGLQFLFEYFSETQRNKGNFPGRFSGRQFSNSRSEMNVSTLELGDSALYLCASSLGGAAYEQYFGPGTRLTVT.

The table lists this clonotype with many counts. The rearrangement uses TRBV3-1 and TRBJ2-1, with 14 positions matching TRBD2. The length of the CDR3 is 15 residues. From germline, CDR1 is LGHDT and CDR2 YNNKEL (reference sequence). V gave up 3 bases and J gave up 8 bases; unmatched junction bases: 3. The CDR3 here is CASSHGTSGRDEQFF. The CDR3 coding sequence is TGTGCCAGCAGCCACGGGACTAGCGGGAGAGATGAGCAGTTCTTC.

V usage is TRBV15 and J usage is TRBJ2-4; D unresolved. Trimming stripped 0 bases from V and 6 bases from J, with 12 bases between. This CDR3 is 15 amino acids long. Germline assignment: CDR1 LNHNV and CDR2 YYDKDF (reference sequence). The CDR3 sequence is CATSRDYSAGNIQYF. The CDR3, as DNA: TGTGCCACCAGCAGAGATTACAGCGCAGGAAACATTCAGTACTTC.

This clonotype was counted only a few times. This sequence joins TRBV7-8 and TRBJ1-1; D is unclear. The V gene's germline CDR1 is SGHVS and CDR2 FQNEAQ. The CDR3 covers 13 residues. V lost 4 bases to trimming and J lost 1 base, with 7 bases between them. Here the CDR3 reads CASSSHANTEAFF. Written as DNA, the CDR3 is TGTGCCAGCAGCTCCCACGCGAACACTGAAGCTTTCTTT. The whole variable domain, filled in from reference TRBV7-8 and TRBJ1-1, reads GAGVSQSPRYKVAKRGQDVALRCDPISGHVSLFWYQQALGQGPEFLTYFQNEAQLDKSGLPSDRFFAERPEGSVSTLKIQRTQQEDSAVYLCASSSHANTEAFFGQGTRLTVV.

This clonotype was recorded at least ten times. The chain links TRBV18 to TRBJ2-1, with D perhaps matching TRBD1 or TRBD2 (5 bases each). In germline, CDR1 is KGHSH, CDR2 LQKENI. Trimming took 1 base from V and 9 from J, leaving 16 bases between them. This CDR3 has 15 amino acids. CDR3 amino acids: CASSPLGTPSFEQFF. DNA for the CDR3: TGTGCCAGCTCACCACTAGGGACCCCGTCTTTTGAGCAGTTCTTC.

Concerning this clonotype: A much larger clone differs from this one at a single base, so this may be a read error. The genes are TRBV5-1 and TRBJ1-1; TRBD1 aligns across 7 bases. Germline lookup yields CDR1 SGHRS and CDR2 YFSETQ. Trimming cost V 2 bases and J 7 bases; bases outside gene matches: 11. This CDR3 is 15 amino acids long. The CDR3 coding sequence is TGCGCCAGCAGCTTACCGGGACAGTGGGTTCTTGAAGCTTTCTTT. Its protein is CASSLPGQWVLEAFF.

In its sample, this clonotype ranks as medium-sized (0.01 to 0.1%). J is TRBJ2-1 and V is TRBV20-1, with 14 positions matching TRBD2. Germline V CDR1 and CDR2: DFQATT, SNEGSKA (reference sequence). This CDR3 contains 16 residues. With V trimmed by 3 bases and J by 9 bases, 10 bases remained unmatched. The DNA of the CDR3 is TGCAGTGCTAGGAAGGGACTAGCGGGAGAAATGGTTGAGCAGTTCTTC. Its translation is CSARKGLAGEMVEQFF.

This clonotype was counted many times. J is TRBJ2-3 and V is TRBV5-5; 7 nucleotides match TRBD2. CDR1 SGHKS and CDR2 YYEKEE come from the germline V gene (reference sequence). This CDR3 spans 15 amino acids. V shed 4 bases and J 0 bases; nucleotides not matched to a gene: 5. DNA for the CDR3: TGTGCCAGCAGCCCCGGGACTATTAGCACAGATACGCAGTATTTT. Translating it yields CASSPGTISTDTQYF.

This clonotype was found once. The chain recombines TRBV5-4 with TRBJ2-1; TRBD1 matches 10 bases. The CDR3 covers 14 residues. Germline lookup yields CDR1 SGHNT and CDR2 YYREEE (reference sequence). The J segment lost 9 bases and the V segment lost 4 bases, leaving 7 bases of the junction unmatched. CDR3 residues: CASSVERTGGEQFF. The DNA of the CDR3 is TGTGCCAGCAGCGTAGAAAGGACAGGGGGTGAGCAGTTCTTC.

V is TRBV5-1 and J is TRBJ2-7; no clear D. The germline CDR1 and CDR2 sequences are SGHRS and YFSETQ. V lost 0 bases, J lost 3 bases, and 10 bases lay in between. The CDR3 length is 14 residues. The CDR3, as DNA: TGCGCCAGCAGCTTGGTTGGAAGGGACTACGAGCAGTACTTC. It translates to CASSLVGRDYEQYF.

This clonotype occurred many times. CDR3 in DNA: TGTGCCAGCAGCCTGGGGGTGGGTGAAAAACTGTTTTTT. Its protein is CASSLGVGEKLFF. The chain joins TRBV6-5 to TRBJ1-4, with a tentative D call TRBD1 (5 bases). Trimming cost V 6 bases and J 7 bases, with 12 bases left between them. The CDR3 has 13 amino acids. Germline CDR1 reads MNHEY; CDR2 reads SVGAGI.